These 9 T cell receptor beta chains originate from one sample sequenced in a study of blood T cell repertoires in COVID-19. TCRdb's copy holds only in-frame clones and misses some; the assay was immunoSEQ multiplex PCR. The profile shows approximately 94,000 clones, more than 70% of them singletons. Source material: peripheral blood. The source of these receptors is an elderly woman with active COVID-19.

V gene TRBV9 combines with J gene TRBJ2-5, with 12 bases lining up with TRBD2. V lost 7 bases, J lost 1 base, and 2 bases stayed unmatched. The CDR3 is 14 amino acids. Germline CDR1 is SGDLS and CDR2 is YYNGEE. The CDR3 loop is CASRGLAGQETQYF. The DNA of the CDR3 is TGTGCCAGCCGGGGACTAGCGGGCCAAGAGACCCAGTACTTC. The entire variable domain, with the rest obtained from reference TRBV9 and TRBJ2-5, is as follows: DSGVTQTPKHLITATGQRVTLRCSPRSGDLSVYWYQQSLDQGLQFLIQYYNGEERAKGNILERFSAQQFPDLHSELNLSSLELGDSALYFCASRGLAGQETQYFGPGTRLLVL.

This clone was picked up one time. The rearrangement links TRBV7-8 to TRBJ1-1; TRBD1 agrees at 11 bases. The V gene end was trimmed by 3 bases and the J gene end by 8 bases; junction bases not matched to a gene: 8. Looked up from germline, CDR1 is SGHVS and CDR2 is FQNEAQ. This CDR3 contains 15 residues. The CDR3: CASSLHGTGGVEAFF. For the CDR3, the DNA is TGTGCCAGCAGCTTGCACGGGACAGGGGGAGTCGAAGCTTTCTTT. The full variable domain, rest sourced from reference TRBV7-8 and TRBJ1-1, is GAGVSQSPRYKVAKRGQDVALRCDPISGHVSLFWYQQALGQGPEFLTYFQNEAQLDKSGLPSDRFFAERPEGSVSTLKIQRTQQEDSAVYLCASSLHGTGGVEAFFGQGTRLTVV.

Only a few counts were recorded for this clone. In nucleotides, the CDR3 is TGTGCCAGCAGCTACGGCTACGAGCAGTACTTC. Protein sequence: CASSYGYEQYF. The J gene is TRBJ2-7, the V gene TRBV11-3; D unclear. This CDR3 has 11 amino acids. Trimming took 4 bases from V and 3 from J, leaving 4 bases between them. Germline V gene sequence: CDR1 SGHNT, CDR2 YENEEA.

The V call is TRBV29-1, the J call TRBJ2-5, with 8 bases that match TRBD1. V lost 4 bases and J lost 5; bases outside the gene matches: 3. The CDR3 has 12 residues. Germline assignment: CDR1 SQVTM and CDR2 ANQGSEA. The chain's CDR3 is CSVGYRGETQYF. The DNA for the CDR3 is TGCAGCGTTGGATACAGGGGGGAGACCCAGTACTTC. Filled out from reference TRBV29-1 and TRBJ2-5, the complete variable domain reads SAVISQKPSRDICQRGTSLTIQCQVDSQVTMMFWYRQQPGQSLTLIATANQGSEATYESGFVIDKFPISRPNLTFSTLTVSNMSPEDSSIYLCSVGYRGETQYFGPGTRLLVL.

This clone was counted a few times. The rearrangement joins TRBV5-6 to TRBJ2-5; 9 nucleotides line up with TRBD1. This CDR3 is 14 amino acids long. CDR1 SGHDT and CDR2 YYEEEE come from the germline V gene. With V trimmed by 2 bases and J by 5 bases, 4 bases remained unmatched. The CDR3, as DNA: TGTGCCAGCAGCTTAACAGGGGGCTGGGAGACCCAGTACTTC. As protein: CASSLTGGWETQYF. The variable domain in full, with the rest retrieved from reference TRBV5-6 and TRBJ2-5, is DAGVTQSPTHLIKTRGQQVTLRCSPKSGHDTVSWYQQALGQGPQFIFQYYEEEERQRGNFPDRFSGHQFPNYSSELNVNALLLGDSALYLCASSLTGGWETQYFGPGTRLLVL.

This chain connects TRBV6-5 to TRBJ1-2; TRBD1 might be the D (6 bases). The CDR3 is 14 amino acids. Germline CDR1 is MNHEY and CDR2 is SVGAGI. V was clipped by 2 bases and J by 4 bases, with 11 bases between them. Here the CDR3 reads CASSYATGTYGYTF. The CDR3 nucleotides read TGTGCCAGCAGTTACGCTACAGGGACCTATGGCTACACCTTC.

The chain combines TRBV10-3 with TRBJ2-7; no firm D call. V was cut by 2 bases and J by 1 base, with 9 bases left in between. The CDR3 spans 14 residues. Germline loops: CDR1 ENHRY, CDR2 SYGVKD. The CDR3 sequence: CAISEAVYSYEQYF. The CDR3 DNA sequence: TGTGCCATCAGTGAGGCAGTATATTCCTACGAGCAGTACTTC.

This clone was recorded once. The chain recombines TRBV2 with TRBJ2-3; D not resolved. The CDR3 extends over 11 amino acids. V dropped 7 bases and J dropped 7 bases, with 9 bases sitting between them. Germline values: CDR1 SNHLY, CDR2 FYNNEI. The CDR3, as DNA: TGTGCCAGCACCTTAGAGAATACGCAGTATTTT. Amino acids: CASTLENTQYF.

The chain employs TRBV19 and TRBJ2-7; weak D call: TRBD1 (6 bases). The CDR3 is 16 amino acids. The V end was cut by 5 bases, the J end by 2 bases, with 19 bases between. Germline CDR1 is LNHDA and CDR2 is SQIVND (reference sequence). The CDR3 reads CASSLSTGTFTYEQYF. In nucleotides, the CDR3 is TGTGCCAGTAGTCTATCGACCGGGACATTTACCTACGAGCAGTACTTC.